Listed here are 14 T cell receptor beta chains from one sample, sequenced in a study of T-cell reconstitution after alpha-beta-depleted transplantation in children. Unique molecular identifiers tagged the TCRbeta library. TCRdb reprocessed the PCR reads via MiXCR and lists one record per CDR3 protein. The table includes some 600,000 distinct CDR3 sequences, 10% to 15% detected once. The starting material was PBMCs, mostly from graft donor cells, obtained 360 days after TCRalphabeta/CD19-depleted stem cell transplant. Receptor source: a male patient between 5 and 17 years old who had a stem cell transplant for acute myeloid leukemia, so the T cells may come from the graft donor.

This chain uses TRBV12-3 or TRBV12-4 with TRBJ2-5, with TRBD1 as a possible D gene (5 bases). Deletions cut 2 bases from V and 1 base from J, with 11 bases between. This CDR3 has 15 amino acids. The CDR3 protein is CASSLWGQSQETQYF. The CDR3 DNA reads as TGTGCCAGCAGTTTATGGGGCCAATCCCAAGAGACCCAGTACTTC.

This clonotype was seen a few times. The chain carries TRBV5-1 and TRBJ2-1; D gene ambiguous. The CDR3 consists of 16 residues. Looked up from germline, CDR1 is SGHRS and CDR2 is YFSETQ. Trimming stripped 0 bases from V and 9 bases from J, with 19 bases between. Here the CDR3 reads CASSLGARYPLIEQFF. The CDR3 coding sequence is TGCGCCAGCAGCTTGGGTGCGCGATACCCCCTCATTGAGCAGTTCTTC.

This clonotype occurred many times. The rearrangement joins TRBV28 to TRBJ2-5, with D tentatively TRBD2 (5 bases). Germline V lookup: CDR1 MDHEN, CDR2 SYDVKM. V was shortened by 3 bases and J by 2 bases, with 10 bases between the two germline ends. This CDR3 contains 14 residues. CDR3 DNA sequence: TGTGCCAGCAGTTTCCGGGAACCTCAAGAGACCCAGTACTTC. Its translation is CASSFREPQETQYF.

This clonotype occurred many times. J is TRBJ2-3 and V is TRBV27; D call uncertain. Germline-derived CDR1 and CDR2 are MNHEY and SMNVEV (reference sequence). CDR3 length: 16 residues. Trimming took 7 bases from V and 2 from J, leaving 19 bases between them. This chain's CDR3 is CASTMPSDGPTDTQYF. CDR3 nucleotide sequence: TGTGCCAGCACCATGCCTTCTGACGGGCCCACAGATACGCAGTATTTT.

This clonotype was observed a few times. The chain uses TRBV25-1 and TRBJ2-5; 8 bases align to TRBD1. Losses at the gene ends were 9 bases for V and 5 bases for J; bases not matched to a gene: 8. Germline loops: CDR1 MGHDK, CDR2 SYGVNS. The CDR3 contains 13 residues. The CDR3 loop is CASGQGSWETQYF. CDR3 DNA sequence: TGTGCCAGTGGACAGGGAAGTTGGGAGACCCAGTACTTC.

V and J are TRBV27 and TRBJ2-1, with 9 bases lining up with TRBD2. This CDR3 comprises 15 residues. Losses at the gene ends were 7 bases for V and 2 bases for J; bases not matched to a gene: 6. Germline lookup yields CDR1 MNHEY and CDR2 SMNVEV (reference sequence). This chain's CDR3 is CASNLAGDTYNEQFF. CDR3 DNA: TGTGCCAGCAACTTAGCGGGAGACACCTACAATGAGCAGTTCTTC.

This clonotype has just a few counts. This chain links TRBV20-1 with TRBJ2-1; 11 nucleotides align to TRBD2. Losses at the gene ends were 6 bases for V and 1 base for J; bases not matched to a gene: 5. Per the germline V gene, CDR1 is DFQATT and CDR2 is SNEGSKA (reference sequence). This CDR3 spans 15 amino acids. CDR3 amino acids: CSATRTSGSYNEQFF. CDR3 coding DNA: TGCAGTGCGACTCGGACTAGCGGGTCCTACAATGAGCAGTTCTTC.

In this sample, this clonotype turned up a few times. V gene TRBV5-1 combines with J gene TRBJ2-6; 8 nucleotides line up with TRBD1. The CDR3 has 17 amino acids. V trimming: 2 bases; J trimming: 3 bases; junction bases outside the gene matches: 7. In germline, CDR1 is SGHRS, CDR2 YFSETQ. CDR3: CASSFLDRVDGANVLTF. The CDR3, as DNA: TGCGCCAGCAGCTTCTTGGACAGGGTTGATGGGGCCAACGTCCTGACTTTC.

This clonotype was detected only a few times. The V and J genes are TRBV12-3 or TRBV12-4 and TRBJ1-5, with TRBD1 identical over 9 bases. This CDR3 has 15 amino acids. The V gene end was trimmed by 4 bases and the J gene end by 5 bases; junction bases not matched to a gene: 6. DNA of the CDR3: TGTGCCAGCAGTTCGGGACAGGGCCCGCATCAGCCCCAGCATTTT. Translation gives CASSSGQGPHQPQHF.

This clonotype was detected ten times or more. J is TRBJ2-3 and V is TRBV28; D uncertain. Germline assignment: CDR1 MDHEN and CDR2 SYDVKM. The V end was cut by 6 bases, the J end by 2 bases, with 12 bases between. CDR3 length: 14 amino acids. CDR3 nucleotide sequence: TGTGCCAGCAGCGCTACTGAACCCACAGATACGCAGTATTTT. Protein sequence: CASSATEPTDTQYF.

This clonotype was counted ten times or more. The V gene is TRBV5-1, the J gene TRBJ2-3; a possible D gene is TRBD1 (6 bases). Germline loops: CDR1 SGHRS, CDR2 YFSETQ. V was pared by 0 bases and J by 1 base, with 9 bases between. This CDR3 is built from 15 residues. CDR3 amino acids: CASSLEGVRTDTQYF. DNA of the CDR3: TGCGCCAGCAGCTTGGAGGGGGTTCGCACAGATACGCAGTATTTT.

A few counts support this clonotype. This sequence joins TRBV10-3 and TRBJ2-1; 8 nucleotides align to TRBD1. The V gene end was trimmed by 10 bases and the J gene end by 8 bases; junction bases not matched to a gene: 7. Per the germline V gene, CDR1 is ENHRY and CDR2 is SYGVKD. The CDR3 contains 12 residues. The DNA of the CDR3 is TGTGCCACGAACGACAGGGGCGATGAGCAGTTCTTC. It translates to CATNDRGDEQFF.

This clonotype has a count of ten or more. J is TRBJ2-7 and V is TRBV29-1, with a weak D call TRBD2 (6 bases). V gave up 8 bases and J gave up 0 bases, with 11 bases separating them. This CDR3 contains 12 residues. In germline, CDR1 is SQVTM, CDR2 ANQGSEA. The CDR3 here is CSSRDFSYEQYF. CDR3 bases: TGCAGCTCCAGGGACTTCTCCTACGAGCAGTACTTC.

This chain connects TRBV12-3 or TRBV12-4 to TRBJ2-7, with TRBD2 matching 7 bases. This CDR3 has 14 amino acids. V shed 5 bases and J 1 base; nucleotides not matched to a gene: 5. In DNA form, the CDR3 reads TGTGCCAGCAGTCCCGGGACTATGTCCTACGAGCAGTACTTC. It yields the protein CASSPGTMSYEQYF.